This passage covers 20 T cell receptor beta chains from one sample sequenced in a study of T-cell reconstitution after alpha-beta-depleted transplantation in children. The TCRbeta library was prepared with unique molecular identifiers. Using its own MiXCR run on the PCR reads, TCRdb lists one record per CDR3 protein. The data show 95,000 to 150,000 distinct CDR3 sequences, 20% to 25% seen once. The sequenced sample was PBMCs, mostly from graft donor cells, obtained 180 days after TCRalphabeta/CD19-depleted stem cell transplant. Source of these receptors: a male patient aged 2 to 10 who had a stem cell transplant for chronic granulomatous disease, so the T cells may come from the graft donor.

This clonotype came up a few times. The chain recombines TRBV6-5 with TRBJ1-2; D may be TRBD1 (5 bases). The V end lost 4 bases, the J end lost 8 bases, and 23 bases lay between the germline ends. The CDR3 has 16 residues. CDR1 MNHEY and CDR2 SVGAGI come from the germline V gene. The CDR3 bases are TGTGCCAGCAGTTTAAGGGGTGAACAGTCTCTAAAAGGCTACACCTTC. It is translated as CASSLRGEQSLKGYTF.

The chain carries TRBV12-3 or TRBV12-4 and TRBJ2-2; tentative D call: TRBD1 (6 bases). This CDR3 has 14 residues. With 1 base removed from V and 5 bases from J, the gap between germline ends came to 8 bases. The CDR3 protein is CASSLVQGTGELFF. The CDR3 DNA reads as TGTGCCAGCAGTTTAGTTCAGGGGACCGGGGAGCTGTTTTTT.

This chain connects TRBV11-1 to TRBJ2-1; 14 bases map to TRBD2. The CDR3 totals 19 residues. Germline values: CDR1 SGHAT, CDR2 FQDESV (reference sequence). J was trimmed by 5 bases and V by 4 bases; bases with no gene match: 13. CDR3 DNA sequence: TGTGCCAGCAGCTCTCCTGGGACTAGCGGGAGAGTAAGGGACAATGAGCAGTTCTTC. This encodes CASSSPGTSGRVRDNEQFF.

The CDR3 DNA follows: TGTGCCAGCAGTTCAGTGCATGGCTACACCTTC. Translation: CASSSVHGYTF. V usage is TRBV5-5 and J usage is TRBJ1-2; D is unresolved. The CDR3 totals 11 residues. Germline V gene lookup returns CDR1 SGHKS and CDR2 YYEKEE (reference sequence). Trimming took 5 bases from V and 6 from J, leaving 8 bases between them.

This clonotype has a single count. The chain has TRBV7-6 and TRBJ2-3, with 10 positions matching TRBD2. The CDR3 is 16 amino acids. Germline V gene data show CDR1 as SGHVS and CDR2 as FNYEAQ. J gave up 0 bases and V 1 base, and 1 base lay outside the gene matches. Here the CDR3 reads CASSLGSGGSTDTQYF. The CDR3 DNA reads TGTGCCAGCAGCTTAGGTAGCGGGGGGAGCACAGATACGCAGTATTTT.

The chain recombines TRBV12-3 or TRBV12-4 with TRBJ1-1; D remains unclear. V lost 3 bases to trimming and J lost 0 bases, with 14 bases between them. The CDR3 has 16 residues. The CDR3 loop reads CASSFWVSGMNTEAFF. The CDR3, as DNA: TGTGCCAGCAGTTTTTGGGTCTCGGGCATGAACACTGAAGCTTTCTTT.

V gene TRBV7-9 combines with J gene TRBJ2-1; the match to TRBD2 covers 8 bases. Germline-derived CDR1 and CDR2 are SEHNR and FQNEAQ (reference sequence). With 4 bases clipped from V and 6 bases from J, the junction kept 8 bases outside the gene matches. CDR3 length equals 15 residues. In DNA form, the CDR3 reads TGTGCCAGCAGCTCACCGGGACTAGGAAGCAATGAGCAGTTCTTC. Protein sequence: CASSSPGLGSNEQFF.

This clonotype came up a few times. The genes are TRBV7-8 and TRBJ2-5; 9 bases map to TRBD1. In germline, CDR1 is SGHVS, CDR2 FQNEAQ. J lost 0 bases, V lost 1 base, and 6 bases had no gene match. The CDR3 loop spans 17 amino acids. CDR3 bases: TGTGCCAGCAGCTTAGGAGGACAGGGGACTTACCAAGAGACCCAGTACTTC. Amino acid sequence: CASSLGGQGTYQETQYF.

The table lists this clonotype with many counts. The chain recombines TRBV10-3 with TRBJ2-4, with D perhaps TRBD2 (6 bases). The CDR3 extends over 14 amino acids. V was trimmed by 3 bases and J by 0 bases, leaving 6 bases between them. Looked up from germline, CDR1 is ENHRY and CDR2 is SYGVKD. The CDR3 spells CAISEAGAKNIQYF. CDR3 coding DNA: TGTGCCATCAGTGAAGCGGGAGCCAAAAACATTCAGTACTTC.

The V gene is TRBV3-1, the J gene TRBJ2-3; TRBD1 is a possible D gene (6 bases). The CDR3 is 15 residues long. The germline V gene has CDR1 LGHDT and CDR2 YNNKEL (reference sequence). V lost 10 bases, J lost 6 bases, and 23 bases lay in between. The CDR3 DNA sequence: TGTGCCACCTCCCCCACAGGACTCGACAGGGATACGCAGTATTTT. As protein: CATSPTGLDRDTQYF.

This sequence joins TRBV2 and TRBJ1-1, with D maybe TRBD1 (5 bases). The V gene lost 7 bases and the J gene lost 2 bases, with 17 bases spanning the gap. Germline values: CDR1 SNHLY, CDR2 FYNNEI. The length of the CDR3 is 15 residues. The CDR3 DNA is TGTGCCAGCACATTGTTCGGGACGGTCAACACTGAAGCTTTCTTT. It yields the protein CASTLFGTVNTEAFF.

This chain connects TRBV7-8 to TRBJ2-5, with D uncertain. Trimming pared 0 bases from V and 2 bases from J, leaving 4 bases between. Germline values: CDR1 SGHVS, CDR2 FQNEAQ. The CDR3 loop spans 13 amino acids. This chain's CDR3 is CASSLAWQETQYF. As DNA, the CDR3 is TGTGCCAGCAGCTTAGCGTGGCAAGAGACCCAGTACTTC.

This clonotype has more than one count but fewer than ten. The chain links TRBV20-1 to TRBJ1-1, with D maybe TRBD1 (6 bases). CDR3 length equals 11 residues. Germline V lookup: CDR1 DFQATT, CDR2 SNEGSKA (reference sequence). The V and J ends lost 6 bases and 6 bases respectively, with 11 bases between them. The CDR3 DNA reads TGCAGTGCGAACAGGGTCTCTGAAGCTTTCTTT. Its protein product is CSANRVSEAFF.

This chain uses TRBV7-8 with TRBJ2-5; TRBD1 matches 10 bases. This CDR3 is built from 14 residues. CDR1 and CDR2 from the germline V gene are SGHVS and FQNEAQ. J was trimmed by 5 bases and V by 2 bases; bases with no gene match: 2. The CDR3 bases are TGTGCCAGCAGCTTAATGACAGGGGGCGAGACCCAGTACTTC. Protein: CASSLMTGGETQYF.

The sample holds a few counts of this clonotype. The CDR3 sequence: CASSLSIANTQYF. The DNA of the CDR3 is TGTGCCAGCAGTTTATCGATAGCAAATACGCAGTATTTT. The genes are TRBV27 and TRBJ2-3; D gene unclear. The V end was cut by 0 bases, the J end by 7 bases, with 8 bases between. CDR1 is MNHEY and CDR2 is SMNVEV in the germline V gene (reference sequence). This CDR3 is 13 amino acids long.

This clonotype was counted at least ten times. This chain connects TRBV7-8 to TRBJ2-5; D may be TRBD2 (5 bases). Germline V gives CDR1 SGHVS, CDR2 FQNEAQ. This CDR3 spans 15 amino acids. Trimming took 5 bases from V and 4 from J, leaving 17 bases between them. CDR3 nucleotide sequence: TGTGCCAGCAGCCGTGAAGCGGCCTGGGTAGAGACCCAGTACTTC. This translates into CASSREAAWVETQYF.

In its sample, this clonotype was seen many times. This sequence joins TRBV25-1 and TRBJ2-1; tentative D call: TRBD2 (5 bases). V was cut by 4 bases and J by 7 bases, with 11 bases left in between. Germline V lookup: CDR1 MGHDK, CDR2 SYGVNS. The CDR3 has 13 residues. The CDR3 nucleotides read TGTGCCAGCAGTGGGGCTAGCTTAAATGAGCAGTTCTTC. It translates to CASSGASLNEQFF.

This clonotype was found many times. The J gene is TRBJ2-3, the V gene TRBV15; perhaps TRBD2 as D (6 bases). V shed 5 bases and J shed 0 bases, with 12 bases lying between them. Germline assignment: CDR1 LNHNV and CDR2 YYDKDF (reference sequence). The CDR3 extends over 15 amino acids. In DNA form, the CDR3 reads TGTGCCACCAGCCTCGTAGGGACTAGCACAGATACGCAGTATTTT. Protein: CATSLVGTSTDTQYF.

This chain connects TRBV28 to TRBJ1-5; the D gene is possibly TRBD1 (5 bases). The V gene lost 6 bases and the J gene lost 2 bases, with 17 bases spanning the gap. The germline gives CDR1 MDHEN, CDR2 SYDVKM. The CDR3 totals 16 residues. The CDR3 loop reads CASSPGHIWGNQPQHF. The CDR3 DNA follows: TGTGCCAGCAGCCCAGGGCACATTTGGGGCAATCAGCCCCAGCATTTT.

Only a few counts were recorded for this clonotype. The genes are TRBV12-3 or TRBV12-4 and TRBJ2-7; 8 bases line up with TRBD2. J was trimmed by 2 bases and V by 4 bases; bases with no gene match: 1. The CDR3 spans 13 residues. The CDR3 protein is CASSWRGAYEQYF. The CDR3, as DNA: TGTGCCAGCAGTTGGCGGGGGGCCTACGAGCAGTACTTC.